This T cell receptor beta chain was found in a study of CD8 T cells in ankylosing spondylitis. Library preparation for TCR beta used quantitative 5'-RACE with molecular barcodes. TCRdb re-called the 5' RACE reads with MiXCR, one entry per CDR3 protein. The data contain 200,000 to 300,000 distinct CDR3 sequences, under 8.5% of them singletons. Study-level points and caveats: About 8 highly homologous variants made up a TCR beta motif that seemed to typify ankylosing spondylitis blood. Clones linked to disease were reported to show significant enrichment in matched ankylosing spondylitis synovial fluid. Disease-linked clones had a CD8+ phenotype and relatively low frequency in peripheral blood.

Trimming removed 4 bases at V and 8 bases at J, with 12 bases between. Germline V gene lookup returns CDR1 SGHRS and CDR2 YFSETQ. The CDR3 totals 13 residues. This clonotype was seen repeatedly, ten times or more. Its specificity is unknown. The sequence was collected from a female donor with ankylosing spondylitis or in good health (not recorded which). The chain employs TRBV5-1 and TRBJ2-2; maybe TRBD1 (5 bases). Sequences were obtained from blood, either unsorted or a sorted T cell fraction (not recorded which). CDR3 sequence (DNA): TGCGCCAGCAGCCGCACGCAGGGTGGGGAGCTGTTTTTT. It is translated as CASSRTQGGELFF.